These T cell receptor beta chains were read from a single sample in a study of CD8 T cells in ankylosing spondylitis. One entry per CDR3 protein results from TCRdb running MiXCR on the 5' RACE reads. The data hold 50,000 to 70,000 distinct CDR3 sequences, with 6.2% observed a single time. The sample consisted of synovial fluid, either unsorted or a sorted T cell fraction (not recorded which). These receptors came from a male donor with ankylosing spondylitis. Both conserved end residues are part of each CDR3. Fields, in order: J gene, clone size, V gene, D gene, CDR3 protein, CDR3 DNA. The D gene is left open where the match is weak. Clone size is not always given. Where it is, it says once, few, many or a class for expanded clones.

TRBJ1-4 many TRBV7-6 - CASSLGGFEKLFF TGTGCCAGCAGCTTAGGAGGGTTTGAAAAACTGTTTTTT
TRBJ2-1 - TRBV7-9 - CAGTEGILNEQFF TGTGCCGGGACGGAGGGTATTCTCAATGAGCAGTTCTTC
TRBJ1-5 few TRBV5-6 - CASSWGWDQPQHF TGTGCCAGCAGCTGGGGGTGGGATCAGCCCCAGCATTTT
TRBJ2-2 few TRBV18 TRBD2 CASSGLAANTGELFF TGTGCCAGCTCGGGACTAGCCGCCAACACCGGGGAGCTGTTTTTT
TRBJ2-5 many TRBV6-6 - CASSPREPETQYF TGTGCCAGCAGTCCCCGGGAACCAGAGACCCAGTACTTC
TRBJ2-5 many TRBV12-3/TRBV12-4 TRBD1 CASSLATGGAGTQYF TGTGCCAGCAGTTTAGCGACAGGGGGCGCGGGGACCCAGTACTTC
TRBJ2-2 many TRBV20-1 - CSAEREFDTGELFF TGCAGTGCTGAACGGGAGTTCGACACCGGGGAGCTGTTTTTT
TRBJ2-3 many TRBV7-3 - CASSSVGGQDTQYF TGTGCCAGCAGCTCGGTTGGGGGTCAAGATACGCAGTATTTT
TRBJ2-7 - TRBV15 - CATSGQRIGEQYF TGTGCCACCAGCGGTCAAAGAATCGGTGAGCAGTACTTC
TRBJ1-2 - TRBV11-3 - CASSLEAGDYGYTF TGTGCCAGCAGCTTAGAGGCAGGGGACTATGGCTACACCTTC
TRBJ1-1 few TRBV11-3 - CASSLELGTEAFF TGTGCCAGCAGCTTAGAGTTGGGGACTGAAGCTTTCTTT
TRBJ1-4 few TRBV20-1 - CSSSGVPNNEKLFF TGCAGTTCCTCAGGGGTACCGAATAATGAAAAACTGTTTTTT
TRBJ1-1 many TRBV29-1 - CSVNRDWTEAFF TGCAGCGTTAACAGGGATTGGACTGAAGCTTTCTTT
TRBJ2-1 many TRBV7-2 - CASSLGVLVNNEQFF TGTGCCAGCAGCTTAGGGGTATTGGTAAACAATGAGCAGTTCTTC
TRBJ2-7 many TRBV29-1 - CSFRDLGYEQYF TGCAGCTTCCGGGACTTAGGCTACGAGCAGTACTTC
TRBJ2-1 many TRBV5-1 TRBD1 CASRPGQAHNEQFF TGCGCCAGCAGACCGGGACAGGCACACAATGAGCAGTTCTTC
TRBJ2-2 - TRBV5-1 - CASSFLAELNTGELFF TGCGCCAGCAGCTTCCTGGCGGAGCTAAACACCGGGGAGCTGTTTTTT
TRBJ1-1 few TRBV18 - CASSPGWSRNTEAFF TGTGCCAGCTCACCAGGGTGGTCCCGGAACACTGAAGCTTTCTTT
TRBJ1-5 many TRBV20-1 - CSARATSSNQPQHF TGCAGTGCTAGAGCTACCAGCTCCAATCAGCCCCAGCATTTT
TRBJ1-6 many TRBV7-2 - CASSLQLGGYNSPLHF TGTGCCAGCAGCTTACAACTAGGGGGCTATAATTCACCCCTCCACTTT
TRBJ2-7 many TRBV6-1 - CASSGSGFYEQYF TGTGCCAGCAGCGGGTCCGGTTTCTACGAGCAGTACTTC
TRBJ2-5 many TRBV7-3 - CASSLRWGETQYF TGTGCCAGCAGCTTGAGATGGGGAGAGACCCAGTACTTC